Following are 25 T cell receptor beta chains from one sample sequenced in a study of blood T cell repertoires in COVID-19. Only in-frame clones appear in the TCRdb table, and some are missing; sequencing was by immunoSEQ multiplex PCR. The table records about 140,000 clones, around 89% of them present only once. Sequencing was done on a sample of peripheral blood. The receptor source for this set is a human donor in a cohort sampled during active COVID-19.

This chain connects TRBV27 to TRBJ2-3; 7 bases fit TRBD1. V dropped 5 bases and J dropped 4; count of bases not matched to a gene: 9. The CDR3 runs 15 residues. The V gene's germline CDR1 is MNHEY and CDR2 SMNVEV (reference sequence). CDR3 sequence reads: CASSPTGLRADTQYF. The CDR3 nucleotides read TGTGCCAGCAGTCCGACAGGGCTTAGGGCAGATACGCAGTATTTT.

This rearrangement joins TRBV10-2 to TRBJ2-3; a weak D match, TRBD2 (6 bases). Trimming took 10 bases from V and 1 from J, leaving 21 bases between them. This CDR3 comprises 16 residues. Germline values: CDR1 WSHSY, CDR2 SAAADI. The CDR3 loop reads CATETALGGGTDTQYF. The CDR3 DNA sequence: TGCGCCACGGAGACAGCTCTCGGCGGGGGCACAGATACGCAGTATTTT.

This chain joins TRBV5-1 and TRBJ2-4, with 8 nucleotides matching TRBD1. The CDR3 covers 17 residues. Germline trimming cut 3 bases from V and 1 base from J; bases unmatched to any gene: 9. Germline lookup yields CDR1 SGHRS and CDR2 YFSETQ. DNA of the CDR3: TGCGCCAGCAGCTCGACCGGGACAGGTGTCGCCAAAAACATTCAGTACTTC. This codes for CASSSTGTGVAKNIQYF.

This sequence joins TRBV11-2 and TRBJ1-2; D is ambiguous. The germline V and J ends were trimmed by 5 bases and 2 bases, with 6 bases remaining between them. The germline V gene encodes CDR1 SGHAT and CDR2 FQNNGV. This CDR3 is 12 amino acids long. The CDR3 sequence: CASSLGNYGYTF. CDR3 sequence (DNA): TGTGCCAGCAGCCTCGGGAACTATGGCTACACCTTC.

The chain has TRBV3-1 (or the pseudogene TRBV3-2) and TRBJ1-2, with D tentatively TRBD1 (5 bases). V lost 0 bases and J 8 bases, leaving 10 bases between the germline ends. The V gene's germline CDR1 is LGHDT and CDR2 YNNKEL (reference sequence). CDR3 size: 13 residues. CDR3 in amino acids: CASSQEGARGYTF. DNA for the CDR3: TGTGCCAGCAGCCAAGAAGGGGCGCGGGGCTACACCTTC.

The rearrangement links TRBV5-4 to TRBJ1-2; 12 bases line up with TRBD1. CDR3 length: 16 amino acids. The junction had 7 bases not matched to a gene; V was cut back by 4 bases and J by 3 bases. In germline, CDR1 is SGHNT, CDR2 YYREEE (reference sequence). The CDR3 sequence: CASSRGTGGADYGYTF. DNA of the CDR3: TGTGCCAGCAGCAGGGGGACAGGGGGCGCGGACTATGGCTACACCTTC. The variable domain in full, completed from reference TRBV5-4 and TRBJ1-2, reads ETGVTQSPTHLIKTRGQQVTLRCSSQSGHNTVSWYQQALGQGPQFIFQYYREEENGRGNFPPRFSGLQFPNYSSELNVNALELDDSALYLCASSRGTGGADYGYTFGSGTRLTVV.

Note on this clone: Other DNA sequences in the sample encode the same CDR3. The V gene is TRBV10-3, the J gene TRBJ1-1; 7 positions agree with TRBD1. The CDR3 runs to 13 residues. Germline values: CDR1 ENHRY, CDR2 SYGVKD. Trimming at V came to 6 bases and at J to 0 bases, leaving 1 base not matched to a gene. The CDR3 nucleotides read TGTGCCATCAGCGGGACAGTGAACACTGAAGCTTTCTTT. Protein product: CAISGTVNTEAFF.

The gene calls are TRBV5-4 and TRBJ1-4, with TRBD1 identical over 7 bases. The V segment lost 1 base and the J segment 4 bases; nucleotides outside the gene matches: 1. Germline CDR1 and CDR2: SGHNT and YYREEE (reference sequence). The CDR3 consists of 14 residues. CDR3 loop: CASSLTGDNEKLFF. CDR3 nucleotides: TGTGCCAGCAGCTTGACAGGGGATAATGAAAAACTGTTTTTT.

The chain joins TRBV30 to TRBJ1-1; perhaps TRBD1 as D (5 bases). From germline, CDR1 is GTSNPN and CDR2 SVGIG (reference sequence). Trimming stripped 0 bases from V and 5 bases from J, with 13 bases between. This CDR3 is 14 amino acids long. The CDR3 here is CAWSVPGGETEAFF. CDR3 sequence (DNA): TGTGCCTGGAGTGTACCCGGAGGGGAAACTGAAGCTTTCTTT.

CDR3 DNA: TGTGCCTCCTCTACTAGCGGGGACCACAATGAGCAGTTCTTC. It encodes CASSTSGDHNEQFF. This chain uses TRBV30 with TRBJ2-1, with 10 bases lining up with TRBD2. The V gene's germline CDR1 is GTSNPN and CDR2 SVGIG (reference sequence). The CDR3 sequence is 14 residues long. Trimming at V came to 7 bases and at J to 5 bases, leaving 8 bases not matched to a gene.

V and J are TRBV2 and TRBJ1-4; tentatively, D is TRBD1 (5 bases). Germline lookup yields CDR1 SNHLY and CDR2 FYNNEI. V was cut by 3 bases and J by 7 bases, with 9 bases left in between. This CDR3 region has 13 residues. The CDR3 reads CASSDGGSEKLFF. Written as DNA, the CDR3 is TGTGCCAGCAGTGACGGGGGGAGTGAAAAACTGTTTTTT. Full variable domain (missing parts from reference TRBV2 and TRBJ1-4): EPEVTQTPSHQVTQMGQEVILRCVPISNHLYFYWYRQILGQKVEFLVSFYNNEISEKSEIFDDQFSVERPDGSNFTLKIRSTKLEDSAMYFCASSDGGSEKLFFGSGTQLSVL.

CDR3 DNA: TGCAGCGTTGAAGAAAGGGGTTTCGGCACTGAAGCTTTCTTT. It translates to CSVEERGFGTEAFF. The chain carries TRBV29-1 and TRBJ1-1; weak D call: TRBD1 (5 bases). Per germline, CDR1 SQVTM and CDR2 ANQGSEA. This CDR3 comprises 14 residues. With 0 bases removed from V and 4 bases from J, the gap between germline ends came to 12 bases.

V and J are TRBV7-9 and TRBJ2-5; 10 bases fit TRBD1. V shed 5 bases and J 3 bases; nucleotides not matched to a gene: 6. Per germline, CDR1 SEHNR and CDR2 FQNEAQ (reference sequence). The CDR3 consists of 15 residues. The CDR3 coding sequence is TGTGCCAGCAGCCACCGGGACAGGGGAAAAGAGACCCAGTACTTC. This gives the protein CASSHRDRGKETQYF.

This chain links TRBV6-5 with TRBJ2-7, with TRBD1 identical over 9 bases. CDR3 length: 15 amino acids. V lost 4 bases to trimming and J lost 5 bases; unmatched junction nucleotides: 9. Germline V gene sequence: CDR1 MNHEY, CDR2 SVGAGI. CDR3 amino acids: CASSSTGGRVNEQYF. The CDR3 DNA sequence: TGTGCCAGCAGTTCCACAGGGGGCAGGGTGAACGAGCAGTACTTC.

This clone was counted once. This chain joins TRBV11-2 and TRBJ2-2; 8 bases map to TRBD2. This CDR3 comprises 16 residues. Looked up from germline, CDR1 is SGHAT and CDR2 is FQNNGV. The V and J ends lost 6 bases and 2 bases, in that order; junction bases with no gene match: 8. The DNA for the CDR3 is TGTGCCAGCAGTGGGGCTAGCGGGCTAAACACCGGGGAGCTGTTTTTT. It codes for CASSGASGLNTGELFF.

This CDR3 reads CASSWHSSYEQYF. CDR3 coding DNA: TGTGCCAGCAGTTGGCACAGCTCCTACGAGCAGTACTTC. V and J are TRBV27 and TRBJ2-7; D gene unclear. Trimming shortened V by 4 bases and J by 0 bases, and 7 bases separated the two germline ends. This CDR3 region has 13 residues. Germline V CDR1 and CDR2: MNHEY, SMNVEV (reference sequence).

The CDR3 sequence: CASSLATVSGANVLTF. The CDR3 DNA sequence: TGCGCCAGCAGCTTGGCCACGGTCTCTGGGGCCAACGTCCTGACTTTC. The chain carries TRBV5-1 and TRBJ2-6; D remains unclear. Per germline, CDR1 SGHRS and CDR2 YFSETQ. The CDR3 consists of 16 residues. V shed 0 bases and J shed 0 bases, with 7 bases lying between them.

This chain uses TRBV7-8 with TRBJ1-4; possibly TRBD1 for D (5 bases). The CDR3 is 15 residues long. V shed 1 base and J shed 5 bases, with 11 bases lying between them. Germline CDR1 and CDR2: SGHVS and FQNEAQ. CDR3 DNA: TGTGCCAGCAGCTTAGTGGGGGGGATAAATGAAAAACTGTTTTTT. The encoded protein is CASSLVGGINEKLFF. The whole variable domain, remainder taken from reference TRBV7-8 and TRBJ1-4, is GAGVSQSPRYKVAKRGQDVALRCDPISGHVSLFWYQQALGQGPEFLTYFQNEAQLDKSGLPSDRFFAERPEGSVSTLKIQRTQQEDSAVYLCASSLVGGINEKLFFGSGTQLSVL.

The chain links TRBV7-9 to TRBJ2-1; perhaps TRBD1 as D (6 bases). The V gene lost 4 bases and the J gene lost 2 bases, with 15 bases spanning the gap. From germline, CDR1 is SEHNR and CDR2 FQNEAQ (reference sequence). The CDR3 extends over 16 amino acids. CDR3 sequence: CASSSPSRGAYNEQFF. DNA for the CDR3: TGTGCCAGCAGCTCCCCTTCCAGGGGAGCCTACAATGAGCAGTTCTTC.

The chain joins TRBV5-1 to TRBJ2-1; possible D gene TRBD1, 6 bases. The germline V and J ends were trimmed by 5 bases and 2 bases, with 14 bases remaining between them. Germline V gene lookup returns CDR1 SGHRS and CDR2 YFSETQ. This CDR3 spans 15 amino acids. In DNA form, the CDR3 reads TGCGCCAGCAGGTCGCAAGGACAGACCTACAATGAGCAGTTCTTC. Encoded protein: CASRSQGQTYNEQFF.

V usage is TRBV18 and J usage is TRBJ1-6; 7 nucleotides line up with TRBD1. V lost 2 bases to trimming and J lost 5 bases; unmatched junction nucleotides: 0. Per germline, CDR1 KGHSH and CDR2 LQKENI. The CDR3 runs 14 residues. The DNA of the CDR3 is TGTGCCAGCTCACCAGGACAGGATAATTCACCCCTCCACTTT. Protein product: CASSPGQDNSPLHF.

The chain combines TRBV6-6 with TRBJ1-1; 11 positions agree with TRBD1. The junction had 4 bases not matched to a gene; V was cut back by 6 bases and J by 1 base. There are 15 residues in the CDR3. The germline gives CDR1 MNHNY, CDR2 SVGAGI (reference sequence). The CDR3 loop reads CASSLGQGANTEAFF. The CDR3 DNA follows: TGTGCCAGCAGCCTCGGACAGGGGGCGAACACTGAAGCTTTCTTT.

This chain connects TRBV9 to TRBJ2-7; 7 bases are a match to TRBD2. V gave up 0 bases and J gave up 2 bases; unmatched junction bases: 2. Germline V lookup: CDR1 SGDLS, CDR2 YYNGEE. The CDR3 totals 14 residues. The CDR3 DNA reads TGTGCCAGCAGCGTAGACGGGGGGACCTACGAGCAGTACTTC. Encoded protein: CASSVDGGTYEQYF.

This clone was observed a handful of times. The rearrangement uses TRBV7-9 and TRBJ1-1; D might be TRBD1 (5 bases). The germline V gene has CDR1 SEHNR and CDR2 FQNEAQ (reference sequence). Between the trimmed V and J ends, which lost 5 bases and 4 bases, there was a span of 23 bases. This CDR3 is built from 17 residues. The CDR3 loop reads CASSPGGGVVYGTEAFF. Written as DNA, the CDR3 is TGTGCCAGCAGCCCTGGCGGGGGGGTTGTGTATGGCACTGAAGCTTTCTTT.

This sequence joins TRBV7-2 and TRBJ1-5; no clear D. The germline CDR1 and CDR2 sequences are SGHTA and FQGNSA. V was clipped by 1 base and J by 7 bases, with 8 bases between them. CDR3 length: 13 residues. The CDR3 region is CASSLGREQPQHF. The CDR3 DNA sequence: TGTGCCAGCAGCTTAGGGAGGGAGCAGCCCCAGCATTTT.